This T cell receptor beta chain stems from a study of T cell responses to AZD1222 COVID-19 vaccine. This clone was observed once. Its antigen is not identified. Study-wide findings and caveats: Among spike-specific TCRs, nearly half reportedly target unmutated variant regions. AZD1222 recipients seropositive at baseline numbered only six or seven. CD4 TCRs linked to vaccination spanned spike, dominating at 160-218 and 743-854.

J was trimmed by 0 bases and V by 1 base; bases with no gene match: 7. CDR1 is LGHNA and CDR2 is YNFKEQ in the germline V gene. There are 18 residues in the CDR3. Measured with immunoSEQ multiplex PCR; TCRdb has only the in-frame clones, and not every one. Of tens of thousands of clones in the sample, approximately 90% were seen once. Second-dose intervals near 4 or 12 weeks were combined. This chain connects TRBV4-2 to TRBJ1-4; 8 nucleotides line up with TRBD1. Sequencing was performed on peripheral blood, taken 28 days after the second AZD1222 dose. This clonotype originated in an adult who received the AZD1222 COVID-19 vaccine. Written as DNA, the CDR3 is TGTGCCAGCAGCCAAGGGGGACAGGCAATGTCAACTAATGAAAAACTGTTTTTT. Translating it yields CASSQGGQAMSTNEKLFF.